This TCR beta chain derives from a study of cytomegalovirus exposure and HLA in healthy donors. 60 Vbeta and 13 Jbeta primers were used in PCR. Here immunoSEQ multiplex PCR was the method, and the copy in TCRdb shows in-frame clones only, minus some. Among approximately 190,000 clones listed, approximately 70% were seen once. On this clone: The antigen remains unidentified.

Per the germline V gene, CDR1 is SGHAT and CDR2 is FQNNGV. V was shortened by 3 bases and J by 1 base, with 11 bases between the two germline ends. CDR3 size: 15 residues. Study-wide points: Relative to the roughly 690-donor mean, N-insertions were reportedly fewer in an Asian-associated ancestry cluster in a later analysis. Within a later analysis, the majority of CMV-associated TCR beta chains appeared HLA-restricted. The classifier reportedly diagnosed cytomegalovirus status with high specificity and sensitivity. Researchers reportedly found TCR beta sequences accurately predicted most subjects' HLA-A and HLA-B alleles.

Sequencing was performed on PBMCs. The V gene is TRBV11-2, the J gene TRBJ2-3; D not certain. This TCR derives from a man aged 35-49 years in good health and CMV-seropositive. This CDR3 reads CASSLSSPRTDTQYF. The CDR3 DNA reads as TGTGCCAGCAGCTTGTCCTCCCCCCGCACAGATACGCAGTATTTT. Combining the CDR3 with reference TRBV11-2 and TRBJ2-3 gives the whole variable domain EAGVAQSPRYKIIEKRQSVAFWCNPISGHATLYWYQQILGQGPKLLIQFQNNGVVDDSQLPKDRFSAERLKGVDSTLKIQPAKLEDSAVYLCASSLSSPRTDTQYFGPGTRLTVL.